This is a list of T cell receptor beta chains from one sample in a study of cytomegalovirus exposure and HLA in healthy donors. Profiling relied on immunoSEQ multiplex PCR, and the TCRdb table lists in-frame clones only, not all of them. The sample shows approximately 180,000 clones, 75% to 90% of them seen only once. Sequenced sample: PBMCs. These receptors were obtained from a man aged 25-40 years in good health and CMV-seropositive. Both conserved end residues are part of each CDR3. Fields, in order: D gene, V gene, CDR3 length, J gene, CDR3 DNA, CDR3 protein. A D gene is named only where the DNA matches it firmly.

D: NA
V: TRBV10-3
length: 15
J: TRBJ2-3
DNA: TGTGCCATCAGTGAAGGGGGAACGGGGCACCATACGCAGTATTTT
CDR3: CAISEGGTGHHTQYF

D: TRBD1
V: TRBV2
length: 14
J: TRBJ2-7
DNA: TGTGCCAGCGTTCCGGGACAGGTATCCTACGAGCAGTACTTC
CDR3: CASVPGQVSYEQYF

D: NA
V: TRBV5-4
length: 13
J: TRBJ2-7
DNA: TGTGCCAGCGGAGGGGGCCTTGGCTACGAGCAGTACTTC
CDR3: CASGGGLGYEQYF

D: NA
V: TRBV30
length: 15
J: TRBJ2-5
DNA: TGTGCCTGGAGTGTACACAGCGGGCGCCAAGAGACCCAGTACTTC
CDR3: CAWSVHSGRQETQYF

D: TRBD2
V: TRBV7-8
length: 17
J: TRBJ2-5
DNA: TGTGCCAGCAGCTCGAGCCCGGGACTAGCGGGATACGAGACCCAGTACTTC
CDR3: CASSSSPGLAGYETQYF

D: TRBD2
V: TRBV5-1
length: 16
J: TRBJ2-5
DNA: TGCGCCAGCAGCTTGGAGGGAGCGGGAGGGCAAGAGACCCAGTACTTC
CDR3: CASSLEGAGGQETQYF

D: NA
V: TRBV18
length: 14
J: TRBJ1-5
DNA: TGTGCCAGCTCACCAGGGGCGGTTGATCAGCCCCAGCATTTT
CDR3: CASSPGAVDQPQHF

D: TRBD1
V: TRBV29-1
length: 14
J: TRBJ2-7
DNA: TGCAGCGTGGTTTGGGGACAGGGGGGACTCGAGCAGTACTTC
CDR3: CSVVWGQGGLEQYF

D: TRBD2
V: TRBV19
length: 16
J: TRBJ2-2
DNA: TGTGCCAGTAGTATAGCTTTCGGGGGGGACACCGGGGAGCTGTTTTTT
CDR3: CASSIAFGGDTGELFF

D: TRBD2
V: TRBV30
length: 15
J: TRBJ2-3
DNA: TGTGCCTGGAGTAGACTAGCGGGAGAAGGGGATACGCAGTATTTT
CDR3: CAWSRLAGEGDTQYF

D: TRBD1
V: TRBV9
length: 14
J: TRBJ1-2
DNA: TGTGCCAGCACCCCCCGACAGGGCACCTATGGCTACACCTTC
CDR3: CASTPRQGTYGYTF

D: NA
V: TRBV14
length: 17
J: TRBJ2-3
DNA: TGTGCCAGCAGCCAACTCCGGGACACCCTCCGCACAGATACGCAGTATTTT
CDR3: CASSQLRDTLRTDTQYF

D: NA
V: TRBV2
length: 13
J: TRBJ2-5
DNA: TGTGCCAGCAGTCAGGGGTACCAAGAGACCCAGTACTTC
CDR3: CASSQGYQETQYF

D: NA
V: TRBV6-1
length: 13
J: TRBJ2-6
DNA: TGTGCCACTGAGGTCTCTGGGGCCAACGTCCTGACTTTC
CDR3: CATEVSGANVLTF

D: NA
V: TRBV28
length: 15
J: TRBJ2-2
DNA: TGTGCCAGCAGTTTCAACCGGGGGAACACCGGGGAGCTGTTTTTT
CDR3: CASSFNRGNTGELFF

D: NA
V: TRBV5-1
length: 15
J: TRBJ1-1
DNA: TGCGCCAGCAGCTCGGAGCCCGGCGGGAGCGGAGAAGCTTTCTTT
CDR3: CASSSEPGGSGEAFF

D: TRBD2
V: TRBV11-3
length: 13
J: TRBJ2-7
DNA: TGTGCCAGCAGCCCTCGGACTAGCTACGAGCAGTACTTC
CDR3: CASSPRTSYEQYF

D: NA
V: TRBV5-4
length: 18
J: TRBJ2-6
DNA: TGTGCCAGCAGCTCTCGGACAGCCACGAGGTCTGGGGCCAACGTCCTGACTTTC
CDR3: CASSSRTATRSGANVLTF